These 32 T cell receptor beta chains originate from one sample sequenced in a study of T cell responses to AZD1222 COVID-19 vaccine (dated by TCRdb to 2020 to 2022). Library construction relied on the immunoSEQ multiplex PCR assay. Sourced from immuneACCESS, this table was stored by TCRdb with only in-frame sequences that have V and J called. A share of the clones is absent; for the studies checked, an unresolved V gene accounts for under half, and the remainder has no known explanation. The sample table holds under 150,000 clones, of which 80% to 95% were seen once. The ten largest clones represent 1% to 1.3% of the sample. What the time point label conveys for this sample: about 28 days (+/-7) after the second vaccine dose. Sequencing used peripheral blood, obtained 28 days after the second AZD1222 dose. These receptors were taken from an adult who received the AZD1222 COVID-19 vaccine.

The rearrangement links TRBV7-7 to TRBJ2-2; unclear D gene. The germline V and J ends were trimmed by 2 bases and 3 bases, with 10 bases remaining between them. This CDR3 region has 15 residues. CDR1 SSHAT and CDR2 FNYEAQ come from the germline V gene (reference sequence). CDR3 residues: CASSLNEPDTGELFF. CDR3 bases: TGTGCCAGCAGCTTAAATGAGCCCGACACCGGGGAGCTGTTTTTT. Together with reference TRBV7-7 and TRBJ2-2, the CDR3 gives the full variable domain: GAGVSQSPRYKVTKRGQDVTLRCDPISSHATLYWYQQALGQGPEFLTYFNYEAQPDKSGLPSDRFSAERPEGSISTLTIQRTEQRDSAMYRCASSLNEPDTGELFFGEGSRLTVL.

The V call is TRBV27, the J call TRBJ2-3; no clear D gene. The V and J ends lost 5 bases and 2 bases respectively, with 2 bases between them. Germline CDR1 reads MNHEY; CDR2 reads SMNVEV (reference sequence). The CDR3 covers 11 residues. CDR3 nucleotides: TGTGCCAGCAGTACCACAGATACGCAGTATTTT. It codes for CASSTTDTQYF.

The gene calls are TRBV6-5 and TRBJ1-1, with TRBD1 as a possible D gene (5 bases). Per germline, CDR1 MNHEY and CDR2 SVGAGI. The CDR3 consists of 15 residues. The V gene lost 6 bases and the J gene lost 2 bases, with 16 bases spanning the gap. CDR3 DNA sequence: TGTGCCAGCAGCCCCCGGGGAGGGACTAACACTGAAGCTTTCTTT. Protein product: CASSPRGGTNTEAFF.

DNA for the CDR3: TGTGCCAGCAGATCTGTAAACAATGAGCAGTTCTTC. It is translated as CASRSVNNEQFF. The chain recombines TRBV28 with TRBJ2-1; D is uncertain. The germline V and J ends were trimmed by 6 bases and 5 bases, with 8 bases remaining between them. This CDR3 comprises 12 residues. Germline V gives CDR1 MDHEN, CDR2 SYDVKM.

The rearrangement joins TRBV14 to TRBJ1-6; D is unresolved. This CDR3 has 14 residues. Trimming removed 4 bases from V and 6 bases from J, with 10 bases in between. Germline CDR1 reads SGHDN; CDR2 reads FVKESK. In DNA, the CDR3 is TGTGCCAGCAGCCCGGGCCAGTTTAATTCACCCCTCCACTTT. Amino acid sequence: CASSPGQFNSPLHF.

J is TRBJ1-1 and V is TRBV5-1; 8 positions match TRBD1. CDR1 is SGHRS, CDR2 YFSETQ, per germline. J lost 1 base, V lost 4 bases, and 9 bases had no gene match. The CDR3 sequence is 16 residues long. The CDR3 DNA is TGCGCCAGCAGCACAAAGCAGGGGGCCGGGAACACTGAAGCTTTCTTT. This translates into CASSTKQGAGNTEAFF.

The V call is TRBV7-2, the J call TRBJ2-5; D may be TRBD1 (5 bases). CDR3 length: 15 residues. The ends were cut back, 1 base at V and 4 bases at J, with 13 bases in the middle. CDR1 is SGHTA and CDR2 is FQGNSA in the germline V gene. CDR3 protein: CASSLGAGIGETQYF. The CDR3 DNA sequence: TGTGCCAGCAGCTTAGGGGCAGGGATCGGAGAGACCCAGTACTTC.

The chain couples TRBV7-2 to TRBJ1-2; D unresolved. This CDR3 comprises 13 residues. The V gene's germline CDR1 is SGHTA and CDR2 FQGNSA. V lost 4 bases, J lost 14 bases, and 20 bases lay in between. Here the CDR3 reads CASSSTAALLATF. Here the CDR3 DNA reads TGTGCCAGCAGCTCAACCGCAGCGTTGTTGGCTACCTTC.

This chain uses TRBV5-6 with TRBJ2-1; the D is unclear. This CDR3 is built from 13 residues. Trimming removed 5 bases at V and 0 bases at J, with 6 bases between. Germline loops: CDR1 SGHDT, CDR2 YYEEEE. The CDR3: CASRSPSYNEQFF. As DNA, the CDR3 is TGTGCCAGCAGATCCCCCTCCTACAATGAGCAGTTCTTC.

The chain links TRBV7-2 to TRBJ1-5; perhaps TRBD1 as D (6 bases). This CDR3 region has 15 residues. Germline V CDR1 and CDR2: SGHTA, FQGNSA. V was shortened by 0 bases and J by 3 bases, with 9 bases between the two germline ends. The CDR3 DNA follows: TGTGCCAGCAGCTTAGCGGACAGCCCCAATCAGCCCCAGCATTTT. The encoded protein is CASSLADSPNQPQHF.

V usage is TRBV5-6 and J usage is TRBJ2-3, with 8 positions matching TRBD1. V shed 6 bases, J shed 1 base, and the junction held 7 bases outside the gene matches. The CDR3 runs 15 residues. Germline values: CDR1 SGHDT, CDR2 YYEEEE. This CDR3 is CASKDRVRGTDTQYF. The CDR3 region has the DNA TGTGCCAGCAAGGACAGGGTGCGGGGCACAGATACGCAGTATTTT.

V gene TRBV9 combines with J gene TRBJ2-7; tentative D call: TRBD2 (6 bases). Germline-derived CDR1 and CDR2 are SGDLS and YYNGEE. The CDR3 totals 14 residues. Trimming left V 2 bases short and J 2 bases short, with 11 bases between. Written as DNA, the CDR3 is TGTGCCAGCAGCGTTTTAGCGGTTACCTACGAGCAGTACTTC. Amino acid sequence: CASSVLAVTYEQYF.

The genes are TRBV7-2 and TRBJ1-2; D remains ambiguous. This CDR3 region has 15 residues. The germline V and J ends were trimmed by 5 bases and 2 bases, with 15 bases remaining between them. The V gene's germline CDR1 is SGHTA and CDR2 FQGNSA. The CDR3, as DNA: TGTGCCAGCAGCATACCCGGGAACCCAAACTATGGCTACACCTTC. Residues: CASSIPGNPNYGYTF.

The CDR3 here is CSVEGGRGTDTQYF. The CDR3 nucleotides are TGCAGCGTTGAGGGGGGGAGGGGCACAGATACGCAGTATTTT. The chain joins TRBV29-1 to TRBJ2-3, with 7 positions matching TRBD2. The CDR3 consists of 14 residues. V dropped 3 bases and J dropped 1; count of bases not matched to a gene: 4. CDR1 is SQVTM, CDR2 ANQGSEA, per germline.

V and J are TRBV5-5 and TRBJ1-1; possibly TRBD1 for D (6 bases). V lost 4 bases and J 1 base, leaving 11 bases between the germline ends. Germline-derived CDR1 and CDR2 are SGHKS and YYEKEE (reference sequence). The CDR3 is 14 residues long. CDR3 amino acids: CASSRDRPNTEAFF. CDR3 DNA sequence: TGTGCCAGCAGCCGAGACAGGCCGAACACTGAAGCTTTCTTT.

The V and J genes are TRBV7-2 and TRBJ1-6; TRBD1 is a possible D gene (6 bases). Between the trimmed V and J ends, which lost 5 bases and 5 bases, there was a span of 13 bases. The CDR3 has 15 amino acids. Germline V lookup: CDR1 SGHTA, CDR2 FQGNSA. The CDR3 spells CASSVPGHNNSPLHF. CDR3 coding DNA: TGTGCCAGCAGCGTGCCGGGACACAATAATTCACCCCTCCACTTT. Complete variable domain (other parts from reference TRBV7-2 and TRBJ1-6): GAGVSQSPSNKVTEKGKDVELRCDPISGHTALYWYRQSLGQGLEFLIYFQGNSAPDKSGLPSDRFSAERTGGSVSTLTIQRTQQEDSAVYLCASSVPGHNNSPLHFGNGTRLTVT.

The chain uses TRBV25-1 and TRBJ2-1; 10 bases agree with TRBD2. The germline V gene has CDR1 MGHDK and CDR2 SYGVNS. Trimming removed 4 bases from V and 2 bases from J; junction bases left unmatched: 2. The CDR3 consists of 15 residues. The CDR3 sequence: CASSVTSGAYNEQFF. CDR3 sequence (DNA): TGTGCCAGCAGTGTAACTAGCGGGGCCTACAATGAGCAGTTCTTC. The whole variable domain, filled in from reference TRBV25-1 and TRBJ2-1, reads EADIYQTPRYLVIGTGKKITLECSQTMGHDKMYWYQQDPGMELHLIHYSYGVNSTEKGDLSSESTVSRIRTEHFPLTLESARPSHTSQYLCASSVTSGAYNEQFFGPGTRLTVL.

The chain uses TRBV24-1 and TRBJ2-1; TRBD1 or TRBD2 may be the D gene (5 bases each). Between the trimmed V and J ends, which lost 10 bases and 9 bases, there was a span of 15 bases. This CDR3 spans 12 amino acids. Germline CDR1 and CDR2: KGHDR and SFDVKD. CDR3: CATAEGRGEQFF. The CDR3, as DNA: TGTGCCACGGCCGAGGGGCGAGGTGAGCAGTTCTTC.

The V gene is TRBV24-1, the J gene TRBJ2-7; TRBD2 is a possible D gene (6 bases). Trimming removed 3 bases at V and 3 bases at J, with 20 bases between. CDR1 is KGHDR and CDR2 is SFDVKD in the germline V gene. The length of the CDR3 is 17 residues. The CDR3 coding sequence is TGTGCCACCAGTGATCCCCCGGGGGTCAGGGAGCTCTACGAGCAGTACTTC. Protein sequence: CATSDPPGVRELYEQYF.

V and J are TRBV9 and TRBJ1-2, with D tentatively TRBD1 (5 bases). In germline, CDR1 is SGDLS, CDR2 YYNGEE. There are 14 residues in the CDR3. V lost 0 bases and J 4 bases, leaving 10 bases between the germline ends. This CDR3 is CASSVGQGPYGYTF. DNA of the CDR3: TGTGCCAGCAGCGTAGGGCAGGGCCCCTATGGCTACACCTTC.

This chain connects TRBV5-1 to TRBJ1-1; TRBD1 matches at 9 bases. The CDR3 totals 14 residues. Germline V gene sequence: CDR1 SGHRS, CDR2 YFSETQ. V shed 4 bases, J shed 6 bases, and the junction held 7 bases outside the gene matches. The CDR3 loop reads CASSAGTGRAEAFF. DNA for the CDR3: TGCGCCAGCAGCGCGGGGACAGGGAGGGCTGAAGCTTTCTTT.

The chain combines TRBV27 with TRBJ2-1; D might be TRBD1 or TRBD2, each matching 5 bases. The CDR3 runs to 12 residues. CDR1 is MNHEY and CDR2 is SMNVEV in the germline V gene (reference sequence). Trimming pared 3 bases from V and 8 bases from J, leaving 8 bases between. The CDR3 bases are TGTGCCAGCAGTTTCGAGGGGCATGAGCAGTTCTTC. Translating gives CASSFEGHEQFF.

The V call is TRBV7-9, the J call TRBJ2-6; D remains unclear. The CDR3 has 15 residues. With 6 bases removed from V and 0 bases from J, the gap between germline ends came to 9 bases. Germline CDR1 is SEHNR and CDR2 is FQNEAQ (reference sequence). The CDR3 region has the DNA TGTGCCAGCAGTCCGTTATTCTCTGGGGCCAACGTCCTGACTTTC. Residues: CASSPLFSGANVLTF.

The chain joins TRBV28 to TRBJ1-5; D uncertain. Trimming removed 7 bases at V and 6 bases at J, with 13 bases between. CDR1 and CDR2 (germline): MDHEN, SYDVKM. This CDR3 region has 13 residues. The CDR3 protein is CASNPGRVQPQHF. The DNA of the CDR3 is TGTGCCAGCAATCCAGGACGGGTTCAGCCCCAGCATTTT.

This clone was recorded only once. The chain employs TRBV28 and TRBJ2-2; D assignment may be TRBD1 or TRBD2 (5 bases each). This CDR3 is 15 amino acids long. V was trimmed by 6 bases and J by 5 bases, leaving 16 bases between them. Germline V gene data show CDR1 as MDHEN and CDR2 as SYDVKM. The DNA for the CDR3 is TGTGCCAGCAGCCTGCTGGGTGGGGGAACCGGGGAGCTGTTTTTT. Protein: CASSLLGGGTGELFF.

The chain links TRBV7-9 to TRBJ2-1; D may be TRBD2 (6 bases). Germline V gives CDR1 SEHNR, CDR2 FQNEAQ (reference sequence). The CDR3 has 16 amino acids. Trimming pared 0 bases from V and 0 bases from J, leaving 9 bases between. The CDR3: CASSLALGGSYNEQFF. CDR3 DNA sequence: TGTGCCAGCAGCTTAGCGTTGGGGGGCTCCTACAATGAGCAGTTCTTC. The full variable domain, its missing parts supplied by reference TRBV7-9 and TRBJ2-1, is DTGVSQNPRHKITKRGQNVTFRCDPISEHNRLYWYRQTLGQGPEFLTYFQNEAQLEKSRLLSDRFSAERPKGSFSTLEIQRTEQGDSAMYLCASSLALGGSYNEQFFGPGTRLTVL.

The chain recombines TRBV29-1 with TRBJ2-7; TRBD1 matches 12 bases. With 5 bases clipped from V and 7 bases from J, the junction kept 12 bases outside the gene matches. Germline V CDR1 and CDR2: SQVTM, ANQGSEA. This CDR3 comprises 15 residues. In nucleotides, the CDR3 is TGCAGCGTTTCATCACCGGGACAGGGGGCGAAAGAGCAGTACTTC. Translated: CSVSSPGQGAKEQYF.

This chain links TRBV3-1 (or the pseudogene TRBV3-2) with TRBJ2-3; D uncertain. V shed 1 base and J shed 0 bases, with 5 bases lying between them. The CDR3 is made up of 14 amino acids. Germline-derived CDR1 and CDR2 are LGHDT and YNNKEL (reference sequence). DNA of the CDR3: TGTGCCAGCAGCCAAGGGTTCAGCACAGATACGCAGTATTTT. It codes for CASSQGFSTDTQYF.

The J gene is TRBJ2-2, the V gene TRBV5-1; D remains ambiguous. Between the trimmed V and J ends, which lost 0 bases and 2 bases, there was a span of 11 bases. Germline V gene lookup returns CDR1 SGHRS and CDR2 YFSETQ. The CDR3 runs to 16 residues. The CDR3 here is CASSLGVSGNTGELFF. The CDR3 bases are TGCGCCAGCAGCTTGGGTGTTTCGGGCAACACCGGGGAGCTGTTTTTT.

V is TRBV27 and J is TRBJ1-1; D not resolved. V was trimmed by 6 bases and J by 3 bases, leaving 11 bases between them. The CDR3 is made up of 13 amino acids. Germline CDR1 and CDR2: MNHEY and SMNVEV (reference sequence). The CDR3 protein is CASRASRDTEAFF. The DNA for the CDR3 is TGTGCCAGCAGGGCTTCGCGGGACACTGAAGCTTTCTTT.

The chain recombines TRBV6-4 with TRBJ2-3; the D is unclear. The CDR3 sequence is 13 residues long. Germline-derived CDR1 and CDR2 are MRHNA and SNTAGT. V lost 2 bases and J 4 bases, leaving 7 bases between the germline ends. Here the CDR3 reads CASSDGRADTQYF. CDR3 nucleotide sequence: TGTGCCAGCAGTGACGGGCGAGCAGATACGCAGTATTTT.

This chain uses TRBV5-4 with TRBJ2-3; D is possibly TRBD1 or TRBD2 (5 bases each). The V gene lost 0 bases and the J gene lost 2 bases, with 7 bases spanning the gap. CDR1 is SGHNT and CDR2 is YYREEE in the germline V gene (reference sequence). CDR3 size: 14 residues. DNA for the CDR3: TGTGCCAGCAGCTTGGCCGGGACCACAGATACGCAGTATTTT. It codes for CASSLAGTTDTQYF.